Below are 16 T cell receptor beta chains sequenced from a single sample in a study of shared clonotypes between healthy human individuals (dated by TCRdb to 2019 to 2021). Library preparation employed the immunoSEQ multiplex PCR assay. This immuneACCESS table, as held by TCRdb, lists in-frame sequences with V and J called but not all clones. Of the missing ones, under half trace to an unresolved V gene in checked studies; the others have no known cause. This sample is represented by around 990,000 clones; approximately 77% of them were singletons. Of the sample, approximately 0.9% falls within the top ten clones. Sample: memory CD4+ T cells from PBMCs. Explained via the paper, the cell subset or site label denotes: CD45RA-negative fraction. The receptors were sampled from a man aged 18 to 35 in good health. Some clones in this sample may be carry-over from other donors' samples.

As regards this clone: Other DNA sequences in this sample translate to the same CDR3. The chain uses TRBV27 and TRBJ2-3; no clear D. The CDR3 totals 15 residues. V gave up 0 bases and J gave up 0 bases, with 7 bases separating them. Germline V gene sequence: CDR1 MNHEY, CDR2 SMNVEV (reference sequence). CDR3 nucleotides: TGTGCCAGCAGTTTATCGCGGCGTAGCACAGATACGCAGTATTTT. Translating it yields CASSLSRRSTDTQYF.

The chain is built from TRBV2 and TRBJ1-2; 9 bases fit TRBD1. J was trimmed by 7 bases and V by 6 bases; bases with no gene match: 6. The CDR3 extends over 13 amino acids. The V gene's germline CDR1 is SNHLY and CDR2 FYNNEI. The CDR3 spells CASSDRGVLGYTF. As DNA, the CDR3 is TGTGCCAGCAGCGACAGGGGGGTTCTTGGCTACACCTTC.

This rearrangement joins TRBV11-3 to TRBJ1-1; D remains ambiguous. The CDR3 totals 13 residues. The germline V gene encodes CDR1 SGHNT and CDR2 YENEEA. Trimming removed 1 base from V and 1 base from J, with 4 bases in between. CDR3 DNA sequence: TGTGCCAGCAGCTTAGGATCGAACACTGAAGCTTTCTTT. Its protein is CASSLGSNTEAFF.

V and J are TRBV5-4 and TRBJ2-5; 15 bases are shared with TRBD2. Germline lookup yields CDR1 SGHNT and CDR2 YYREEE (reference sequence). The trim removed 3 bases at V and 1 base at J, leaving 10 bases unmatched. There are 19 residues in the CDR3. The CDR3 loop reads CASSSPGTSGRWGQETQYF. CDR3 DNA: TGTGCCAGCAGCTCCCCCGGGACTAGCGGGAGGTGGGGCCAAGAGACCCAGTACTTC.

This clone has just a few counts. This chain joins TRBV13 and TRBJ2-2, with D perhaps TRBD1 or TRBD2 (6 bases each). Germline V lookup: CDR1 PRHDT, CDR2 FYEKMQ (reference sequence). CDR3 size: 15 residues. The CDR3 here is CAQTGAELNTGELFF. DNA for the CDR3: TGTGCGCAGACGGGGGCAGAGTTGAACACCGGGGAGCTGTTTTTT.

This clone has only a few counts. The genes are TRBV4-2 and TRBJ1-2; D call uncertain. The germline CDR1 and CDR2 sequences are LGHNA and YNFKEQ. The V end lost 0 bases, the J end lost 4 bases, and 9 bases lay between the germline ends. This CDR3 comprises 14 residues. CDR3 in DNA: TGTGCCAGCAGCCAAGAAGATAGGCCCTATGGCTACACCTTC. Protein: CASSQEDRPYGYTF.

With regard to this clone: It differs at one base from a far larger clone, so likely a read error. Other DNA sequences in this specimen translate into the identical CDR3. This sequence joins TRBV29-1 and TRBJ1-1, with D possibly being TRBD1 (5 bases). The CDR3 is made up of 16 amino acids. CDR1 SQVTM and CDR2 ANQGSEA come from the germline V gene. V lost 4 bases and J lost 1, with 19 bases in between. The chain's CDR3 is CSVGAGWGMENTEAFF. DNA of the CDR3: TGCAGCGTTGGAGCAGGGTGGGGCATGGAGAACACTGAAGCTTTCTTT.

In DNA form, the CDR3 reads TGTGCCTGGAGTAGGACTAGCGGGAGGGCCTACGAGCAGTACTTC. Protein product: CAWSRTSGRAYEQYF. The chain has TRBV30 and TRBJ2-7, with 15 bases identical to TRBD2. Looked up from germline, CDR1 is GTSNPN and CDR2 is SVGIG (reference sequence). CDR3 length: 15 residues. V lost 2 bases, J lost 2 bases, and 1 base stayed unmatched.

The chain joins TRBV28 to TRBJ2-5; TRBD1 aligns across 7 bases. Germline lookup yields CDR1 MDHEN and CDR2 SYDVKM. V gave up 5 bases and J gave up 1 base; unmatched junction bases: 7. CDR3 length equals 15 residues. The CDR3 DNA reads as TGTGCCAGCAGTCTCGGGACAGTACTCCAAGAGACCCAGTACTTC. This gives the protein CASSLGTVLQETQYF.

The gene calls are TRBV27 and TRBJ1-1, with D unresolved. This CDR3 contains 15 residues. CDR1 and CDR2 from the germline V gene are MNHEY and SMNVEV (reference sequence). Deletions cut 6 bases from V and 0 bases from J, with 14 bases between. The CDR3 region has the DNA TGTGCCAGCAGGTCCACCGGCGGAATGAACACTGAAGCTTTCTTT. Its protein is CASRSTGGMNTEAFF.

The J gene is TRBJ2-7, the V gene TRBV28, with D unclear. V was clipped by 5 bases and J by 4 bases, with 9 bases between them. Germline V gene sequence: CDR1 MDHEN, CDR2 SYDVKM. CDR3 length equals 12 residues. This CDR3 is CASSTMLYEQYF. CDR3 coding DNA: TGTGCCAGCAGTACCATGCTTTACGAGCAGTACTTC.

The V gene is TRBV7-6, the J gene TRBJ2-5; D is perhaps TRBD1 (5 bases). The CDR3 sequence is 14 residues long. Germline loops: CDR1 SGHVS, CDR2 FNYEAQ. V dropped 4 bases and J dropped 0 bases, with 9 bases sitting between them. CDR3 in amino acids: CASSSQGNQETQYF. The CDR3 region has the DNA TGTGCCAGCAGCTCGCAGGGCAACCAAGAGACCCAGTACTTC.

This clone was seen once. The CDR3 nucleotides read TGTGCCATCAGTAAGGACCGGGACAGGCCCTACGAGCAGTACTTC. Translating gives CAISKDRDRPYEQYF. The V call is TRBV10-3, the J call TRBJ2-5, with 8 bases fitting TRBD1. Gene TRBJ2-7 matches the end of the DNA better, so the J call may be wrong. CDR1 is ENHRY, CDR2 SYGVKD, per germline. The CDR3 consists of 15 residues.

In nucleotides, the CDR3 is TGCGCCAGCAGCTTTTCCGGGACACGAAACACCGGGGAGCTGTTTTTT. Its translation: CASSFSGTRNTGELFF. The chain has TRBV5-1 and TRBJ2-2, with D perhaps matching TRBD1 (6 bases). This CDR3 has 16 amino acids. V lost 2 bases and J lost 2, with 13 bases in between. CDR1 is SGHRS and CDR2 is YFSETQ in the germline V gene.

This clone was seen a handful of times. The rearrangement joins TRBV28 to TRBJ2-3; D is undetermined. Germline V gene data show CDR1 as MDHEN and CDR2 as SYDVKM. Deletions cut 6 bases from V and 2 bases from J, with 9 bases between. The CDR3 sequence is 13 residues long. The CDR3 region has the DNA TGTGCCAGCAGAGGAAGGAACACAGATACGCAGTATTTT. As protein: CASRGRNTDTQYF. The full variable domain, its missing parts supplied by reference TRBV28 and TRBJ2-3, is DVKVTQSSRYLVKRTGEKVFLECVQDMDHENMFWYRQDPGLGLRLIYFSYDVKMKEKGDIPEGYSVSREKKERFSLILESASTNQTSMYLCASRGRNTDTQYFGPGTRLTVL.

The V gene is TRBV2, the J gene TRBJ1-1; TRBD1 matches 8 bases. Trimming removed 5 bases from V and 5 bases from J; junction bases left unmatched: 7. The CDR3 extends over 14 amino acids. CDR1 is SNHLY, CDR2 FYNNEI, per germline. The CDR3 loop reads CASSTTGGRTEAFF. DNA of the CDR3: TGTGCCAGCAGTACAACAGGGGGGAGGACTGAAGCTTTCTTT.